These T cell receptor beta chains were read from a single sample in a study of OX40 agonist ivuxolimab in advanced cancers. Assay used: immunoSEQ multiplex PCR; TCRdb lists only in-frame clones, some missing. The data contain 30,000 to 40,000 clones, roughly 90% of them singletons. The sequencing used CD4+ or CD8+ T cells sorted from blood, collected in a trial of the OX40 agonist ivuxolimab. These receptor sequences come from an adult with an advanced solid tumor such as melanoma, head and neck, liver or kidney cancer. Each CDR3 is given with its conserved first and last residue. Size values are once, few and many counts, or a class for expanded clones, and some rows have none.

TRBJ1-2	NA	TRBV27	CASSPQGVDYGYTF
TRBJ2-3	NA	TRBV11-1	CASSSWGEDTQYF
TRBJ2-7	NA	TRBV5-6	CASSLGLAVFEQYF
TRBJ2-7	once	TRBV2	CASSETGQSVYEQYF
TRBJ2-7	NA	TRBV6-5	CASSYSGVEQYF
TRBJ1-1	NA	TRBV5-1	CASHPTTDRTEAFF
TRBJ1-2	NA	TRBV21-1	CASSNNTEGSYGYTF
TRBJ1-2	NA	TRBV4-1	CASSQGGQGGAGGYTF
TRBJ1-2	few	TRBV2	CASSGTGTLNYGYTF
TRBJ1-1	NA	TRBV7-7	CASSSLSRWGTLDTEAFF
TRBJ2-5	few	TRBV4-2	CASSQEGPSPSETQYF
TRBJ1-3	once	TRBV5-6	CASSLELEGNTIYF
TRBJ2-2	NA	TRBV28	CASSFRLWGTGNTGELFF
TRBJ1-2	NA	TRBV28	CASSFRLGYYGYTF
TRBJ2-7	once	TRBV11-3	CASSSYLYEQYF
TRBJ2-1	few	TRBV6-5	CASSYTGSTSEQFF
TRBJ1-1	NA	TRBV19	CASSMGSPNTEAFF
TRBJ2-3	NA	TRBV27	CASSSPSGGTDTQYF
TRBJ2-2	NA	TRBV7-6	CASSLLTGGDGTGELFF
TRBJ1-2	few	TRBV7-9	CASSNRDRPSNYGYTF
TRBJ1-1	few	TRBV2	CASSETNPGQVNTEAFF
TRBJ2-7	NA	TRBV7-9	CASSPGTDGREQYF
TRBJ1-2	NA	TRBV6-5	CASSSGHQSYGYTF
TRBJ2-3	NA	TRBV7-8	CASSLVGDGGGRRGDTQYF
TRBJ2-7	NA	TRBV18	CASSPTGGSSYEQYF
TRBJ2-3	NA	TRBV4-2	CASSQASEITDTQYF
TRBJ2-7	once	TRBV4-2	CASSQEERTAAGHEQYF
TRBJ1-2	NA	TRBV6-5	CATHKWDQERTGYTF